This T cell receptor beta chain was profiled in a study of persistence of HIV-infected CD4 T cells. CDR1 and CDR2 (germline): MDHEN, SYDVKM. The CDR3 has 15 residues. V shed 2 bases and J 4 bases; nucleotides not matched to a gene: 7. The immunoSEQ assay was version 4, run in survey mode. This table comes from immunoSEQ multiplex PCR, and its TCRdb copy is limited to in-frame clones, with some not included. The data show 30,000 or so clones, with 82% seen just once and over 15% held by the top ten. Overlapping HIV-1 Gag 15-mer peptides at 0.85 to 1 ug per peptide per mL were used. Memory cells lacking CD40L and CD69 with high CD45RO were sorted. As to this clone: Its antigen is not identified.

The starting material was CD4+ T cells sorted from PBMCs after 18-hour stimulation, obtained from a patient who received antiretroviral therapy. The receptor's source is an adult woman with HIV who was CMV-seropositive. V is TRBV28 and J is TRBJ2-7; 8 positions agree with TRBD2. Here the CDR3 reads CASSLIGGRNYEQYF. For the CDR3, the DNA is TGTGCCAGCAGTTTAATAGGCGGGAGGAATTACGAGCAGTACTTC.